This TCR beta chain comes out of a study of blood T cell repertoires in COVID-19. Method: immunoSEQ multiplex PCR; TCRdb's copy keeps in-frame clones and lacks some. The table has under 500,000 clones, more than 85% seen once. The CDR3 is made up of 14 amino acids. Germline CDR1 is MDHEN and CDR2 is SYDVKM. V was cut by 4 bases and J by 5 bases, with 9 bases left in between. This clonotype was sampled from a woman aged 25 to 39 with acute or convalescent COVID-19. The chain recombines TRBV28 with TRBJ1-6, with D possibly matching TRBD1 (5 bases). Material for sequencing was peripheral blood. The CDR3: CASSSTEHNSPLHF. The CDR3 DNA reads TGTGCCAGCAGTTCGACAGAGCATAATTCACCCCTCCACTTT. Drawing the rest from reference TRBV28 and TRBJ1-6, the complete variable domain is DVKVTQSSRYLVKRTGEKVFLECVQDMDHENMFWYRQDPGLGLRLIYFSYDVKMKEKGDIPEGYSVSREKKERFSLILESASTNQTSMYLCASSSTEHNSPLHFGNGTRLTVT.